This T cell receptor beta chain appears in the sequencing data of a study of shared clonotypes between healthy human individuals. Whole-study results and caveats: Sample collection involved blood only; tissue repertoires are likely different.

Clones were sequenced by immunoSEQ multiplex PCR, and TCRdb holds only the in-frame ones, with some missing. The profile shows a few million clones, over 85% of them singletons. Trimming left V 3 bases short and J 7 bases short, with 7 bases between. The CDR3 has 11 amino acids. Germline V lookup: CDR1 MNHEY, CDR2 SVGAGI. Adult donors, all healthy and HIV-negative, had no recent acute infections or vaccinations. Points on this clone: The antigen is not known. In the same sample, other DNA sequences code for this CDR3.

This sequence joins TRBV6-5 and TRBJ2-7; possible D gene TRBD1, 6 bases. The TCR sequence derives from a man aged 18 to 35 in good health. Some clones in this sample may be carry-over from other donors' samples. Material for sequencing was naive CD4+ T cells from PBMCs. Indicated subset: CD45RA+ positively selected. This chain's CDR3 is CASSYRGEQYF. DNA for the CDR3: TGTGCCAGCAGTTATAGGGGGGAGCAGTACTTC.